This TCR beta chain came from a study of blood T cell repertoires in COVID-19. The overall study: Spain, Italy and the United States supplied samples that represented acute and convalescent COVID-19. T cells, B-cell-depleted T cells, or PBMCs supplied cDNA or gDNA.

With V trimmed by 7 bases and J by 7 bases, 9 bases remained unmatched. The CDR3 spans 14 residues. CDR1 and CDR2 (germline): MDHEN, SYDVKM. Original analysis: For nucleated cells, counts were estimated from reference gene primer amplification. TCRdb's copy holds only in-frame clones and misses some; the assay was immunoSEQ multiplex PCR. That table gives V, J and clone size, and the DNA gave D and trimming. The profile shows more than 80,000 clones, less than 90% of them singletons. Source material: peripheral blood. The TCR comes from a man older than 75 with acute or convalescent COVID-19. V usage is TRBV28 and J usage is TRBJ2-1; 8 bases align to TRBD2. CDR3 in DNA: TGTGCCAGCAAACCGGGAGGGGAATATAATGAGCAGTTCTTC. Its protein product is CASKPGGEYNEQFF.